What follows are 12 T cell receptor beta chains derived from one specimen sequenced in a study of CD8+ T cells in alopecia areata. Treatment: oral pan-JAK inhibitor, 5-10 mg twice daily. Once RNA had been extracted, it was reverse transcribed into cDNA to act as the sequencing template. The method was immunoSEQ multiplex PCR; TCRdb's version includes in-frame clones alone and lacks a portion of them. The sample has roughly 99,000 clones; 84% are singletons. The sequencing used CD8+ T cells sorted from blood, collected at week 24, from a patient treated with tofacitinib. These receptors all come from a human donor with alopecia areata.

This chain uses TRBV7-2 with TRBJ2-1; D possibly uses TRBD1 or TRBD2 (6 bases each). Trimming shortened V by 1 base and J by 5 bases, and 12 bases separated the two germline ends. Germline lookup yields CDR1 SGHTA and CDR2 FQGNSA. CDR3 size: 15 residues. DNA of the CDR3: TGTGCCAGCAGCTTAGAGGGGGGTGTTAACAATGAGCAGTTCTTC. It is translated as CASSLEGGVNNEQFF. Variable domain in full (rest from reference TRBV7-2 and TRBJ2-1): GAGVSQSPSNKVTEKGKDVELRCDPISGHTALYWYRQSLGQGLEFLIYFQGNSAPDKSGLPSDRFSAERTGGSVSTLTIQRTQQEDSAVYLCASSLEGGVNNEQFFGPGTRLTVL.

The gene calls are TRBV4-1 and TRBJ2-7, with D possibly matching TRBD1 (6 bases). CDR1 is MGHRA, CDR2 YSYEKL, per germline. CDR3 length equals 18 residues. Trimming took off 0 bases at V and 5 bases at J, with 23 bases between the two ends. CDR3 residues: CASSQDPGKTLGGHEQYF. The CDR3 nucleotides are TGCGCCAGCAGCCAAGATCCCGGGAAGACCCTTGGGGGCCACGAGCAGTACTTC.

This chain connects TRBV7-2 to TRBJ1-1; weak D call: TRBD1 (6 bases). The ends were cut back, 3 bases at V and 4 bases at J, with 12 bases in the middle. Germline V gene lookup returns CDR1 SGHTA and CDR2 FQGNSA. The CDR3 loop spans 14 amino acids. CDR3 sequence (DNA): TGTGCCAGCAGCTTCGGTAGGGGGGCCACTGAAGCTTTCTTT. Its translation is CASSFGRGATEAFF.

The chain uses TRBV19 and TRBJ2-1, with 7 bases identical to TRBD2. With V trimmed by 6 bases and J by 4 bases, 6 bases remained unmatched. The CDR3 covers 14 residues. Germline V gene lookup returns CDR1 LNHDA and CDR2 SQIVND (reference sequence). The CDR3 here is CASRRGGGYNEQFF. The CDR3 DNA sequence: TGTGCCAGTAGGCGCGGCGGGGGTTACAATGAGCAGTTCTTC.

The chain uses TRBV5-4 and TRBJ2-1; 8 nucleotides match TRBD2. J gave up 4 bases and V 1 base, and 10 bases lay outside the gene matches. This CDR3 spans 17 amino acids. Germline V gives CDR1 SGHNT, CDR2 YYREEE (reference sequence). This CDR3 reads CASSLWGRRLAYNEQFF. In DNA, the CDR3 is TGTGCCAGCAGCTTGTGGGGGAGGAGACTAGCGTACAATGAGCAGTTCTTC.

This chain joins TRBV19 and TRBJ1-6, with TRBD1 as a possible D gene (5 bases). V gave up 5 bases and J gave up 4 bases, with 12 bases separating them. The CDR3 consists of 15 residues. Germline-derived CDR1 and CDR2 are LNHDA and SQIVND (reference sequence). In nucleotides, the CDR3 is TGTGCCAGTAGTGGCCGGGACGCATATAATTCACCCCTCCACTTT. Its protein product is CASSGRDAYNSPLHF. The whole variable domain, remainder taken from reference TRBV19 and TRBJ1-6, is DGGITQSPKYLFRKEGQNVTLSCEQNLNHDAMYWYRQDPGQGLRLIYYSQIVNDFQKGDIAEGYSVSREKKESFPLTVTSAQKNPTAFYLCASSGRDAYNSPLHFGNGTRLTVT.

The DNA for the CDR3 is TGTGCCAGCAGCTTATTCGGGGGCAAAAACATTCAGTACTTC. Amino acid sequence: CASSLFGGKNIQYF. This rearrangement joins TRBV7-2 to TRBJ2-4; a weak D match, TRBD2 (6 bases). The CDR3 is made up of 14 amino acids. The germline gives CDR1 SGHTA, CDR2 FQGNSA. V lost 2 bases and J lost 3, with 8 bases in between.

The DNA of the CDR3 is TGCGCCAGCAGCTCCTGGTCAGGGGAAGCCAAAAACATTCAGTACTTC. This gives the protein CASSSWSGEAKNIQYF. The V call is TRBV5-1, the J call TRBJ2-4, with D tentatively TRBD1 (6 bases). Germline CDR1 and CDR2: SGHRS and YFSETQ. The CDR3 is 16 amino acids. The V end lost 3 bases, the J end lost 0 bases, and 13 bases lay between the germline ends.

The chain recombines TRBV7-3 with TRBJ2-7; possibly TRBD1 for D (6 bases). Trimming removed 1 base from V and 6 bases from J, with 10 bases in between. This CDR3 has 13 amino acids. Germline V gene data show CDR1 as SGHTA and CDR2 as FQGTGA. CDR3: CASSLNGGLEQYF. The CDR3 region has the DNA TGTGCCAGCAGCTTAAATGGGGGCCTCGAGCAGTACTTC.

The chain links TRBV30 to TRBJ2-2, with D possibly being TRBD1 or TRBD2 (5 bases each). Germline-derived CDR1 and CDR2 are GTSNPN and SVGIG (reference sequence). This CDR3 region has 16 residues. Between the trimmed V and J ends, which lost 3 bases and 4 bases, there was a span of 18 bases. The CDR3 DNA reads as TGTGCCTGGAGAGAACGGGACCGCCAGTCCACCGGGGAGCTGTTTTTT. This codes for CAWRERDRQSTGELFF.

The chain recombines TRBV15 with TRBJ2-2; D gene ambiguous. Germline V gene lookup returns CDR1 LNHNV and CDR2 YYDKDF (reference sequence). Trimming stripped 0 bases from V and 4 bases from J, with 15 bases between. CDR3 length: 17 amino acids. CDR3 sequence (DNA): TGTGCCACCAGCAGAGATGTTAACGCGCTCGGCACCGGGGAGCTGTTTTTT. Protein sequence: CATSRDVNALGTGELFF.

For the CDR3, the DNA is TGTGCCAGCAGCCAACCTAGCGGGGGAAACGAGCAGTACTTC. This translates into CASSQPSGGNEQYF. V gene TRBV4-2 combines with J gene TRBJ2-7, with 10 bases lining up with TRBD2. Germline V gives CDR1 LGHNA, CDR2 YNFKEQ. The CDR3 runs to 14 residues. After removal of 2 bases from V and 5 bases from J, the junction contained 3 bases not matched to a gene.